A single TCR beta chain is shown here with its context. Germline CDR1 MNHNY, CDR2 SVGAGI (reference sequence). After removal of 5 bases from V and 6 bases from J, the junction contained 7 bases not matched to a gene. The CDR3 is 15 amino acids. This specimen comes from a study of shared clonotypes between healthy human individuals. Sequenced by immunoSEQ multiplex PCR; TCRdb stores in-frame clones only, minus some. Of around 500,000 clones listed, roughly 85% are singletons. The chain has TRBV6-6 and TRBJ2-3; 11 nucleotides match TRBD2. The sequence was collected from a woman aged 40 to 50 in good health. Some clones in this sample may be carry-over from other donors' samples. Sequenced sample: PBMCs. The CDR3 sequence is CASSLLAGGWDTQYF. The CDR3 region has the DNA TGTGCCAGCAGTCTCCTAGCGGGAGGATGGGATACGCAGTATTTT.